This TCR beta chain was recovered during a study of blood T cell repertoires in COVID-19 (dated by TCRdb to about 2020). With regard to the full study: Samples covering the acute and convalescent phases of COVID-19 were provided by collaborators in the United States, Italy and Spain. Sample metadata almost always included a de-identified subject ID, COVID-19 status, age in years and sex. The prospective study material was composed of cDNA or gDNA derived from T cells, B-cell-depleted T cells, or PBMCs. Deeply sampled blood TCRbeta repertoires from subjects exposed to, actively infected with, or recovered from COVID-19 were included in the dataset. Where HLA class I and class II types were available, the types were taken from metadata supplied by the sample provider, not from assay-based typing. The samples were drawn from two sources: the first 160 participants of the ongoing ImmuneRACE study, and 1,200 or so subjects contributed by 6 global collaborators. A freely available public database, intended as a resource for researchers studying the immune response to SARS-CoV-2, is where the repertoires were released. Paper-wide results and their limitations: Clinical and demographic metadata were provided uncurated, with the amount varying by source and participant.

TCRbeta CDR3 regions were amplified from genomic DNA by means of the immunoSEQ Assay, a bias-controlled multiplex PCR. Regarding the original processing steps: Nucleated cell counts per sample were estimated from amplification of reference gene primers within the assay. To quantify the absolute abundance of each unique TCRbeta CDR3 rearrangement, sequence reads were collapsed and filtered. Productive Simpson clonality was computed per sample as the square root of Simpson's diversity index over productive rearrangements. Held by TCRdb, this immuneACCESS table contains in-frame sequences only and omits some clones. Under half of the omission traces to an unresolved V gene where checked; the cause of the rest is unknown. D and trimming were read from the DNA, whereas the V and J calls and clone size are those reported in that table. The sample table contains fewer than 500,000 clones; only one count was recorded for 80% to 90% of them. The ten largest clonotypes hold more than 0.7% of the sample.

From its cysteine to its phenylalanine, the CDR3 spans 10 amino acids. Solely the CDR3 DNA is kept, with 30 bases framed from the first base. Cut back by 5 bases and 14 bases, the V and J ends lie 13 bases apart. According to the germline V gene (reference sequence), CDR1 reads DFQATT and CDR2 reads SNEGSKA. At one collaborating source in Seattle, patients were enrolled during active infection and were followed longitudinally through the course of disease. The collaborating institutions used their own protocols to collect whole blood in K2EDTA tubes. For TCRbeta analysis, collaborators shipped samples in one of three forms: frozen whole blood, isolated PBMCs, or DNA extracted from either of those sample types. As regards this clone: Its antigen is still unknown. Per-base qualities were not stored, and no clone one base away is much larger.

The sequence came from a man aged 18 to 35 with COVID-19, enrolled during active disease. The chain is encoded by TRBV20-1 joined to TRBJ2-1, and perhaps TRBD2 as D gene, on 6 matching bases. What was sequenced was peripheral blood. The base sequence is TGCAGTGCTCGGGGACTGCAGGAGTTCTTC. It specifies CSARGLQEFF.